This T cell receptor (beta chain) is from a study of cytomegalovirus exposure and HLA in healthy donors. PCR primers comprised 60 Vbeta and 13 Jbeta primers. Profiling relied on immunoSEQ multiplex PCR, and the TCRdb table lists in-frame clones only, not all of them. The sample holds about 170,000 clones; about 85% are singletons and the top ten take 1%. This CDR3 is 18 amino acids long. CDR1 is SGHDT, CDR2 YYEEEE, per germline. The germline V and J ends were trimmed by 2 bases and 5 bases, with 26 bases remaining between them. V and J are TRBV5-6 and TRBJ2-7; the D gene is possibly TRBD1 (5 bases). The source is a boy between 2 and 10 years old in good health and CMV-seronegative. Sequenced: PBMCs. CDR3 residues: CASSFRAPSRVPHHEQYF. Written as DNA, the CDR3 is TGTGCCAGCAGCTTCCGGGCCCCCTCCAGGGTTCCCCACCACGAGCAGTACTTC.